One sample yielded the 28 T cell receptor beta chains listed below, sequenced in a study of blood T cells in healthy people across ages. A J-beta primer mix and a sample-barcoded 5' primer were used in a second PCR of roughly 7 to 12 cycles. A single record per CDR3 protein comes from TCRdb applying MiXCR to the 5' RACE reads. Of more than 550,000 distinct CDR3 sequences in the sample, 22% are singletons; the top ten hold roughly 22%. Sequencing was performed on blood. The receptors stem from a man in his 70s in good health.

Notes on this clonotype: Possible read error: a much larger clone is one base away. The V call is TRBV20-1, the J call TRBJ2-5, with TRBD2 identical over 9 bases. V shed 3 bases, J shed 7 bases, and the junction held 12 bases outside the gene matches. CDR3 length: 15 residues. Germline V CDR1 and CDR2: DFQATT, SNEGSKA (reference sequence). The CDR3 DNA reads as TGCAGTGCTAGGTTGTTAGCGGGAGCCTTGGGGACCCAGTACTTC. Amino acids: CSARLLAGALGTQYF.

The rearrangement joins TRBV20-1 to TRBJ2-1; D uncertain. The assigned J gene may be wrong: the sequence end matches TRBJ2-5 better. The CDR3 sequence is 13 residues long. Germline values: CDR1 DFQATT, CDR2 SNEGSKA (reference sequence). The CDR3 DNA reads TGCAGTGCTAGCCCACAGCGAAAAGAGACCCAGTACTTC. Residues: CSASPQRKETQYF.

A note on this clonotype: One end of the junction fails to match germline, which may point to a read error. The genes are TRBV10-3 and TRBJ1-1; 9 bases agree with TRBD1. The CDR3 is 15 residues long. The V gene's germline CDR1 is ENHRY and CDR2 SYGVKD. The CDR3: CAITERQGGNTEPFF. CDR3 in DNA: TGTGCCATCACCGAACGACAGGGGGGTAACACTGAACCTTTCTTT.

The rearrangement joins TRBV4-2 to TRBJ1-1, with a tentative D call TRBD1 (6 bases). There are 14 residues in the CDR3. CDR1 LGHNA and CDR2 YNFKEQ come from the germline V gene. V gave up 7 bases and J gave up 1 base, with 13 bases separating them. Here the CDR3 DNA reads TGTGCCAGCAACCGAGACAGGCAGAACACTGAAGCTTTCTTT. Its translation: CASNRDRQNTEAFF.

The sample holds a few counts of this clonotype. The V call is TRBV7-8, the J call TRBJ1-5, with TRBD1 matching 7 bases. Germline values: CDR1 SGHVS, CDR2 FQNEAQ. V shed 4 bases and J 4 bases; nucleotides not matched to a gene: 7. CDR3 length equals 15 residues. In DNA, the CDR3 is TGTGCCAGCAGCTCAACTCGGACAGGAAATCAGCCCCAGCATTTT. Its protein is CASSSTRTGNQPQHF.

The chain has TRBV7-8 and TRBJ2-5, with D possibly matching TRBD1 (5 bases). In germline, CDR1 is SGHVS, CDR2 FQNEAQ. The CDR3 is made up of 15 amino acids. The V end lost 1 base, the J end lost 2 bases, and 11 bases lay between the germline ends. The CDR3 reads CASSLESRQQETQYF. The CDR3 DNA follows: TGTGCCAGCAGCTTAGAAAGTAGACAGCAAGAGACCCAGTACTTC.

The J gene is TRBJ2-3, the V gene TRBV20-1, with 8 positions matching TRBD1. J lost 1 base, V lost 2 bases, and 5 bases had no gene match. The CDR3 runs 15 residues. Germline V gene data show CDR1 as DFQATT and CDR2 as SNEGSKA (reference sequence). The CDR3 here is CSARPADRGTDTQYF. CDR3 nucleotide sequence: TGCAGTGCTAGACCGGCGGACAGGGGCACAGATACGCAGTATTTT.

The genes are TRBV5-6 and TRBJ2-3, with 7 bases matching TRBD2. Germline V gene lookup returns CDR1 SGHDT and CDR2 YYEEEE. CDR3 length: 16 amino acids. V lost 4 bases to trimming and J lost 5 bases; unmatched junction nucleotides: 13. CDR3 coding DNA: TGTGCCAGCAGCCCGACCCCCAGCGGGGCTCGAGATACGCAGTATTTT. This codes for CASSPTPSGARDTQYF.

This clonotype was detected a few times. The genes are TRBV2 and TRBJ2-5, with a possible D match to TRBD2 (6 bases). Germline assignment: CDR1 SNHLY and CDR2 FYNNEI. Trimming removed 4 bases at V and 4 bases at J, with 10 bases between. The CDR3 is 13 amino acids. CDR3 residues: CASSGGGLETQYF. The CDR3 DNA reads TGTGCCAGCAGTGGAGGAGGGTTAGAGACCCAGTACTTC.

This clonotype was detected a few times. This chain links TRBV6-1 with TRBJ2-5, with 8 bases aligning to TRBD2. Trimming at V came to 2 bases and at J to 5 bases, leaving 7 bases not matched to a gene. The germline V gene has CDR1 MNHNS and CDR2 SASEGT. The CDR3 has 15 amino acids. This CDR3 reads CASSERGLVRETQYF. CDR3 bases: TGTGCCAGCAGTGAAAGGGGACTAGTGAGGGAGACCCAGTACTTC.

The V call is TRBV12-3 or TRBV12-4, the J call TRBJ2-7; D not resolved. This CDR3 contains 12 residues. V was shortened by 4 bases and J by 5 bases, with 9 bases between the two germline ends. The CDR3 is CASSSLKDEQYF. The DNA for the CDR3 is TGTGCCAGCAGTTCTCTTAAAGACGAGCAGTACTTC.

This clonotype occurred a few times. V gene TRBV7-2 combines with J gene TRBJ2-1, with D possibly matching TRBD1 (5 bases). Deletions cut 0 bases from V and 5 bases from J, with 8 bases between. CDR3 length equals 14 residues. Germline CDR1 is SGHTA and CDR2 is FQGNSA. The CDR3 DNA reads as TGTGCCAGCAGCTTAGCTAAGGGGAACAATGAGCAGTTCTTC. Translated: CASSLAKGNNEQFF.

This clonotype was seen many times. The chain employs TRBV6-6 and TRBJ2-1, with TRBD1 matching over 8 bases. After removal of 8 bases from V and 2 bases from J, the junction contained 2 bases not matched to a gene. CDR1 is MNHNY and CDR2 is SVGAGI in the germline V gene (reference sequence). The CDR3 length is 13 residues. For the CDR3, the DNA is TGTGCCAGCGACAGGGGAACCTACAATGAGCAGTTCTTC. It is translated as CASDRGTYNEQFF.

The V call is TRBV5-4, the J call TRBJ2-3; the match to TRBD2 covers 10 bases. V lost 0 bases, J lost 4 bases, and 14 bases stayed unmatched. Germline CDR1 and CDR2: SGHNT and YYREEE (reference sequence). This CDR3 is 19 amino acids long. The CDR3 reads CASSLGGRRGLAGADTQYF. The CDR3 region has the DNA TGTGCCAGCAGCTTGGGGGGTCGCCGGGGGCTAGCGGGGGCAGATACGCAGTATTTT.

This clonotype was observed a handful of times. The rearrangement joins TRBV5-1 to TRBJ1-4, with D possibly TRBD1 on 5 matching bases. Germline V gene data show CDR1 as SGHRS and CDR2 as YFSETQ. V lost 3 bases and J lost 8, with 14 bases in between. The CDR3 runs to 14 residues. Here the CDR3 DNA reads TGCGCCAGCAGCTACGAATCAGGGAAGGAAAAACTGTTTTTT. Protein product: CASSYESGKEKLFF.

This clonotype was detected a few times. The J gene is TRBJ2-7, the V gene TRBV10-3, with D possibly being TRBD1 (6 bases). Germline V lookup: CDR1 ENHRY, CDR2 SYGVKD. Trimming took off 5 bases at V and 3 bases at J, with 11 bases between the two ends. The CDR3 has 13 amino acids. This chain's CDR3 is CAISRGTVYEQYF. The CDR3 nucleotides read TGTGCCATCAGTAGGGGGACCGTCTACGAGCAGTACTTC.

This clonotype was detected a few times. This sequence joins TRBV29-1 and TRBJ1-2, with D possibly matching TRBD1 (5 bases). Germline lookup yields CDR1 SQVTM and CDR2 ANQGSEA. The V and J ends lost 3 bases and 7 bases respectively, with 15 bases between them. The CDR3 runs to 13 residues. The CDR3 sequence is CSVDKATVRGYTF. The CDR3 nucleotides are TGCAGCGTTGATAAAGCGACAGTACGTGGCTACACCTTC.

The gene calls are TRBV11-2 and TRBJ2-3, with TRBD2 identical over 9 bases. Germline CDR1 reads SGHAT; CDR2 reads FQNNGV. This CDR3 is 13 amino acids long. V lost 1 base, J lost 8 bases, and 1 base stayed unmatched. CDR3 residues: CASSLGSGGTQYF. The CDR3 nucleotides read TGTGCCAGCAGCTTAGGTAGCGGGGGTACGCAGTATTTT.

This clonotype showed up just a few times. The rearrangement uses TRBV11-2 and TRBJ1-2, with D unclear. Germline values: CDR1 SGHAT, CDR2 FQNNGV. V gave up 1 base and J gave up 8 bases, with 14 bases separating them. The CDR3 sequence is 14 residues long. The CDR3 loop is CASSLAPEVGGYTF. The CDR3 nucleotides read TGTGCCAGCAGCTTAGCCCCGGAGGTCGGAGGCTACACCTTC.

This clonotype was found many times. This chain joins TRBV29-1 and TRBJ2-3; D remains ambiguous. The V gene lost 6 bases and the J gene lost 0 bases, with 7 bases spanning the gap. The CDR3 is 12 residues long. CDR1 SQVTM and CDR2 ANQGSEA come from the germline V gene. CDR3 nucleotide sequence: TGCAGCGTGGATGACAGCACAGATACGCAGTATTTT. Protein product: CSVDDSTDTQYF.

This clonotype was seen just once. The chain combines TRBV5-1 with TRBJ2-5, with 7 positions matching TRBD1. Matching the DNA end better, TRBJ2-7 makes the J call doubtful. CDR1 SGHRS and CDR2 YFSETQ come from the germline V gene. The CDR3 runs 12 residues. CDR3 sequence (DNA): TGCGCCAGCAGCTTCCGGGACAGCGAGCAGTACTTC. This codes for CASSFRDSEQYF.

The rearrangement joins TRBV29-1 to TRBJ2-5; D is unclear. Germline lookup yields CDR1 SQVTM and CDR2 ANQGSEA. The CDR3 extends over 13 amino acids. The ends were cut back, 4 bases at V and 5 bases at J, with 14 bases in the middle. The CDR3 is CSVVTSSGETQYF. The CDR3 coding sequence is TGCAGCGTTGTGACGTCCTCCGGGGAGACCCAGTACTTC.

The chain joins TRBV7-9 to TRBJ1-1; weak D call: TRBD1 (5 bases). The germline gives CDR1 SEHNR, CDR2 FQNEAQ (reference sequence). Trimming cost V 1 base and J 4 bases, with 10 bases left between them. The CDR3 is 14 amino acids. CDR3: CASSLGSGTTEAFF. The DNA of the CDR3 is TGTGCCAGCAGCTTAGGTTCGGGGACCACTGAAGCTTTCTTT.

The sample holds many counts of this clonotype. The CDR3 is CASRVGGISAYEQYF. Written as DNA, the CDR3 is TGTGCCTCCAGGGTGGGGGGGATAAGCGCCTACGAGCAGTACTTC. The chain is built from TRBV10-3 and TRBJ2-7; TRBD2 aligns across 7 bases. Trimming at V came to 11 bases and at J to 2 bases, leaving 15 bases not matched to a gene. The germline gives CDR1 ENHRY, CDR2 SYGVKD. The CDR3 length is 15 residues.

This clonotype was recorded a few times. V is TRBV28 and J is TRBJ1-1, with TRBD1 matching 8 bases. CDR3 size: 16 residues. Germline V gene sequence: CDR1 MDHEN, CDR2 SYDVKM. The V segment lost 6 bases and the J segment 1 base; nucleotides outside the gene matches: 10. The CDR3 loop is CASRPTGESKNTEAFF. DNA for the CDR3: TGTGCCAGCAGGCCGACAGGGGAAAGCAAGAACACTGAAGCTTTCTTT.

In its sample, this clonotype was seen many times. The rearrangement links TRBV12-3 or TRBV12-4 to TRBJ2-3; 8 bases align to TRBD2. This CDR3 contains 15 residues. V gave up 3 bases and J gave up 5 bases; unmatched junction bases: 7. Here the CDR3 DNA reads TGTGCCAGCAGTTTCGGACTAGCTGTTAGAGATACGCAGTATTTT. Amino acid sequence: CASSFGLAVRDTQYF.

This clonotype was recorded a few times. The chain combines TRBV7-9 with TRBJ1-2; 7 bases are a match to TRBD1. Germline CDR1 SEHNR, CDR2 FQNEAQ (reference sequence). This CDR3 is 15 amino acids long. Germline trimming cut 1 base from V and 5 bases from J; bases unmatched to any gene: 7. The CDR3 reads CASSLGETGQYGYTF. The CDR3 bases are TGTGCCAGCAGCTTAGGGGAAACGGGACAGTATGGCTACACCTTC.

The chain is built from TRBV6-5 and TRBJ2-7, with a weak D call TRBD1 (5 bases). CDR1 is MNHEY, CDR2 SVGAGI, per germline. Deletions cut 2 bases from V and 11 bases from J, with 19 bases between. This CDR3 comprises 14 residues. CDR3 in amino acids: CASSYAQGPFQKYF. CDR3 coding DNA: TGTGCCAGCAGTTACGCCCAGGGCCCCTTCCAAAAGTACTTC.